This TCR beta chain was profiled in a study of cytomegalovirus exposure and HLA in healthy donors. Between the trimmed V and J ends, which lost 1 base and 3 bases, there was a span of 7 bases. This CDR3 comprises 13 residues. Germline values: CDR1 SGHVS, CDR2 FNYEAQ. In the PCR, 60 Vbeta and 13 Jbeta primers were used. Generated by immunoSEQ multiplex PCR, the TCRdb table keeps only in-frame clones and is missing some. The sample holds about 37,000 clones; around 81% are singletons and the top ten take approximately 8.5%. Comment on this clone: Its antigen is undetermined. Additional DNA sequences in this sample encode the identical CDR3.

Overall study findings and caveats: When a later analysis was performed, an Asian-associated ancestry cluster reportedly had fewer N-insertions than the approximately 600-donor mean. Trimming of TCR beta V- and J-genes showed a link, identified in a later analysis, to a missense DCLRE1C variant.

Sequenced input: PBMCs. The chain links TRBV7-6 to TRBJ2-7; D gene uncertain. The source of this sequence is a woman in her 40s in good health and CMV-seronegative. The CDR3 loop is CASSLGPNYEQYV. As DNA, the CDR3 is TGTGCCAGCAGCTTAGGACCGAACTACGAGCAGTACGTC.